The 8 T cell receptor beta chains below all came from one sample that was sequenced in a study of shared clonotypes between healthy human individuals. The repertoire was sequenced with immunoSEQ multiplex PCR; TCRdb's copy has only in-frame clones and lacks some. The data hold about 650,000 clones, with over 95% observed a single time. CD45RO-negative, CCR7-positively selected cells formed the naive CD8 fraction, excluding terminally differentiated effector memory CD45RA+ cells. The specimen was naive CD8+ T cells sorted from blood. All receptors come from a woman aged 30 to 39 in good health.

This sequence joins TRBV29-1 and TRBJ2-7, with D perhaps TRBD1 or TRBD2 (5 bases each). Germline values: CDR1 SQVTM, CDR2 ANQGSEA. Trimming pared 0 bases from V and 4 bases from J, leaving 16 bases between. The CDR3 sequence is 15 residues long. CDR3 sequence: CSVEDDRGGGYEQYF. The CDR3 nucleotides are TGCAGCGTTGAAGATGATAGGGGCGGCGGGTACGAGCAGTACTTC.

The chain links TRBV5-6 to TRBJ1-1; 10 positions match TRBD1. Germline CDR1 is SGHDT and CDR2 is YYEEEE. The CDR3 runs to 17 residues. V trimming: 2 bases; J trimming: 0 bases; junction bases outside the gene matches: 7. This CDR3 is CASSFGGTGVMNTEAFF. Written as DNA, the CDR3 is TGTGCCAGCAGCTTTGGGGGGACAGGGGTCATGAACACTGAAGCTTTCTTT.

The genes are TRBV7-2 and TRBJ2-7, with 9 bases that match TRBD2. Germline V gene sequence: CDR1 SGHTA, CDR2 FQGNSA. Losses at the gene ends were 4 bases for V and 3 bases for J; bases not matched to a gene: 4. The CDR3 loop spans 14 amino acids. The CDR3 sequence is CASSWSTSGYEQYF. CDR3 bases: TGTGCCAGCAGCTGGTCGACTAGCGGCTACGAGCAGTACTTC.

The chain has TRBV27 and TRBJ1-2, with a possible D match to TRBD1 (5 bases). The CDR3 has 11 residues. V shed 8 bases and J shed 7 bases, with 11 bases lying between them. The germline V gene encodes CDR1 MNHEY and CDR2 SMNVEV (reference sequence). For the CDR3, the DNA is TGTGCCAGCCGGGGGGAGGGTGGCTACACCTTC. Its protein is CASRGEGGYTF.

This chain connects TRBV11-2 to TRBJ2-2, with 7 bases lining up with TRBD1. The CDR3 contains 14 residues. Trimming removed 5 bases from V and 3 bases from J; junction bases left unmatched: 3. Germline V lookup: CDR1 SGHAT, CDR2 FQNNGV. The CDR3 DNA reads TGTGCCAGCAGCCAAACAGGGGACACCGGGGAGCTGTTTTTT. It encodes CASSQTGDTGELFF. Supplemented by reference TRBV11-2 and TRBJ2-2, the full variable domain reads EAGVAQSPRYKIIEKRQSVAFWCNPISGHATLYWYQQILGQGPKLLIQFQNNGVVDDSQLPKDRFSAERLKGVDSTLKIQPAKLEDSAVYLCASSQTGDTGELFFGEGSRLTVL.

The chain links TRBV27 to TRBJ2-1; D is unresolved. The V end was cut by 2 bases, the J end by 9 bases, with 14 bases between. The CDR3 spans 14 residues. CDR1 and CDR2 (germline): MNHEY, SMNVEV (reference sequence). The CDR3 DNA follows: TGTGCCAGCAGTTTAAACCAGGCGGCTACTGAGCAGTTCTTC. Amino acid sequence: CASSLNQAATEQFF.

The chain carries TRBV2 and TRBJ2-3; 12 bases fit TRBD1. V was clipped by 6 bases and J by 2 bases; unmatched bases: 6. Germline-derived CDR1 and CDR2 are SNHLY and FYNNEI. The CDR3 has 16 amino acids. Here the CDR3 reads CASRRDRGLSTDTQYF. CDR3 nucleotide sequence: TGTGCCAGCAGGAGGGACAGGGGGCTATCCACAGATACGCAGTATTTT.

The gene calls are TRBV7-9 and TRBJ2-7; D might be TRBD1 (5 bases). The V gene lost 3 bases and the J gene lost 6 bases, with 18 bases spanning the gap. The CDR3 has 15 amino acids. Germline-derived CDR1 and CDR2 are SEHNR and FQNEAQ (reference sequence). The CDR3 sequence: CASSLGYGRALEQYF. Written as DNA, the CDR3 is TGTGCCAGCAGCTTGGGTTACGGCAGGGCTCTCGAGCAGTACTTC.